The clone carrying this T cell receptor (beta chain) has more than one count but fewer than ten. The CDR3 is 14 residues long. The V gene lost 3 bases and the J gene lost 6 bases, with 15 bases spanning the gap. Germline CDR1 reads WNHNN; CDR2 reads SYGVQD (reference sequence). This sample was taken from a study of radiotherapy plus CTLA-4 blockade in lung cancer. Generated by immunoSEQ multiplex PCR, the TCRdb table keeps only in-frame clones and is missing some. The sample gives about 93,000 clones, just over 85% of which show up once; roughly 4.6% is in the top ten. It was focal radiation plus CTLA-4 blockade with ipilimumab that patients with chemo-refractory metastatic non-small-cell lung cancer received.

The specimen comprised peripheral blood, sampled from a patient treated with radiotherapy plus ipilimumab. This clonotype originated in a human donor with non-small cell lung cancer that progressed on radiotherapy plus ipilimumab. The rearrangement uses TRBV10-1 and TRBJ2-7, with D tentatively TRBD2 (6 bases). The CDR3: CASSEPGSPGEQYF. The CDR3 nucleotides read TGCGCCAGCAGTGAACCCGGGAGCCCAGGCGAGCAGTACTTC.